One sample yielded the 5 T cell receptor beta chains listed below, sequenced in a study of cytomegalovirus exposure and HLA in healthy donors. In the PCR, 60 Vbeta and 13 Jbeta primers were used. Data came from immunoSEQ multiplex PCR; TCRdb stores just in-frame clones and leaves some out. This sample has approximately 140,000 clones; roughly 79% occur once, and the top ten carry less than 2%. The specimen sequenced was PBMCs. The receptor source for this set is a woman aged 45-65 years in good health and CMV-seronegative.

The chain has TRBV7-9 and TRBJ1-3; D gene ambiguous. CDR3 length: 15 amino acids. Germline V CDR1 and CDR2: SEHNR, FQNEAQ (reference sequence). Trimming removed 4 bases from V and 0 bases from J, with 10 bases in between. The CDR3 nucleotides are TGTGCCAGCAGCTCGTCGGGGTTCTCTGGAAACACCATATATTTT. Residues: CASSSSGFSGNTIYF.

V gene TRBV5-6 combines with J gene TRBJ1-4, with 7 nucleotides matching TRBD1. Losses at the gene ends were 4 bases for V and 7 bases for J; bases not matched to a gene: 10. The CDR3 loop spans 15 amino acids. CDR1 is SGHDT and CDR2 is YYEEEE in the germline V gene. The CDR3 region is CASSLGRGQLEKLFF. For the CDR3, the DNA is TGTGCCAGCAGCCTGGGGAGGGGACAGCTTGAAAAACTGTTTTTT.

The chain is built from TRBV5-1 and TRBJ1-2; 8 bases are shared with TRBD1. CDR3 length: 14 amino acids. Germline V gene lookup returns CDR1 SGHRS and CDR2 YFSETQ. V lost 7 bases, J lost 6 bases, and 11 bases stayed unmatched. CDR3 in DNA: TGCGCCAGCGGTGGATCTGGGACAGGTCATGGCTACACCTTC. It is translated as CASGGSGTGHGYTF. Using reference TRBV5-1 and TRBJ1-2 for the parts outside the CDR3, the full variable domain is KAGVTQTPRYLIKTRGQQVTLSCSPISGHRSVSWYQQTPGQGLQFLFEYFSETQRNKGNFPGRFSGRQFSNSRSEMNVSTLELGDSALYLCASGGSGTGHGYTFGSGTRLTVV.

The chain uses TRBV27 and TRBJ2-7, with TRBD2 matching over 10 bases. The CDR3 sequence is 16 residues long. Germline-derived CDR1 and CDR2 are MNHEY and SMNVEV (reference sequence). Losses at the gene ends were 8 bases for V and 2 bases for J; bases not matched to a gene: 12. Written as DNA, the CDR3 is TGTGCCAGCGGTGTGACGGCACTAGCGGGGCCCTACGAGCAGTACTTC. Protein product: CASGVTALAGPYEQYF.

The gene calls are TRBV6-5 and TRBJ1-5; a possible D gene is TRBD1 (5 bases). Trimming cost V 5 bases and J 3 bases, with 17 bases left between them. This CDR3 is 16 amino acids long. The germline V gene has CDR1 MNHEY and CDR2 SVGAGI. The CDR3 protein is CASSHWMEGINQPQHF. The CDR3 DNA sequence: TGTGCCAGCAGTCACTGGATGGAGGGGATCAATCAGCCCCAGCATTTT.